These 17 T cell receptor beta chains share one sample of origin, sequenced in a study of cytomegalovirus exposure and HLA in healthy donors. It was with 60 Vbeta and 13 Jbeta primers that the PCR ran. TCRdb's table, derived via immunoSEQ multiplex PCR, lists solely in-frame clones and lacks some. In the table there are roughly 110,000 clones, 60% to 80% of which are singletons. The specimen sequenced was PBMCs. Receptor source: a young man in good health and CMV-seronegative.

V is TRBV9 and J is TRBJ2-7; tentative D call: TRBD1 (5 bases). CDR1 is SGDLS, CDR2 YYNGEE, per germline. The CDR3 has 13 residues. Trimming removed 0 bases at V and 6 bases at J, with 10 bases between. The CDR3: CASSVDGRGEQYF. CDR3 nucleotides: TGTGCCAGCAGCGTAGATGGAAGGGGCGAGCAGTACTTC.

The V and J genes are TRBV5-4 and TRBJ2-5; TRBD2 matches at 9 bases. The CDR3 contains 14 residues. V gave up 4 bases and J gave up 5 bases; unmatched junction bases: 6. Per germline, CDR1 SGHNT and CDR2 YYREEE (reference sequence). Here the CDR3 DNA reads TGTGCCAGCAGCGGCGGGGGGGCGGGGGAGACCCAGTACTTC. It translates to CASSGGGAGETQYF.

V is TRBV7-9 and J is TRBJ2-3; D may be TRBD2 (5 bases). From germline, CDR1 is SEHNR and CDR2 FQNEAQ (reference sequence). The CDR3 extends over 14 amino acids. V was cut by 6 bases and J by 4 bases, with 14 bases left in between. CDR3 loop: CASRPTRAPDTQYF. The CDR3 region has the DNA TGTGCCAGCAGACCCACTAGAGCACCAGATACGCAGTATTTT.

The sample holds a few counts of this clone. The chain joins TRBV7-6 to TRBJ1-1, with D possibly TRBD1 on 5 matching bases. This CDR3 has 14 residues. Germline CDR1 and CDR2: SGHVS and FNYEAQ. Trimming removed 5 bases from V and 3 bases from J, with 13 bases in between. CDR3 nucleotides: TGTGCCAGCAGCCGAAAAACAGGAGACACTGAAGCTTTCTTT. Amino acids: CASSRKTGDTEAFF.

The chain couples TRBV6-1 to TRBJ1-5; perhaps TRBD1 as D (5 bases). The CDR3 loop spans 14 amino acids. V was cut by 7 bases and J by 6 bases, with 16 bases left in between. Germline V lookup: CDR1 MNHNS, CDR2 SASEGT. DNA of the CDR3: TGTGCCAGCAAATCCGGACGTCAGGGTCAGCCCCAGCATTTT. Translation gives CASKSGRQGQPQHF.

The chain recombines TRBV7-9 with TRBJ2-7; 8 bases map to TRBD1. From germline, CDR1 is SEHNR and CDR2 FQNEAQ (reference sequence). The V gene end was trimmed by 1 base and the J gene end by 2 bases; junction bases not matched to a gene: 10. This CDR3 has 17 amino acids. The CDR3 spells CASSLDMAGTGTYEQYF. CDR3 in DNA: TGTGCCAGCAGCTTAGATATGGCCGGGACAGGTACCTACGAGCAGTACTTC.

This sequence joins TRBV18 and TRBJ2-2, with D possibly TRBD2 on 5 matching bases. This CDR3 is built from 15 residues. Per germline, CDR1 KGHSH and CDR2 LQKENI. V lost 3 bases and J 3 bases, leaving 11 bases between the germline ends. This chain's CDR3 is CASSPSSLDTGELFF. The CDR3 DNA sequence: TGTGCCAGCTCACCTTCTAGCCTGGACACCGGGGAGCTGTTTTTT.

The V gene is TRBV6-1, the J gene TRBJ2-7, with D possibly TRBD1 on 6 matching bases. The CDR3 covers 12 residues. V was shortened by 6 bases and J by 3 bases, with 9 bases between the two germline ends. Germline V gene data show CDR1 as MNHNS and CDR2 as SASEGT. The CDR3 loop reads CASSRTDYEQYF. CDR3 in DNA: TGTGCCAGCAGCCGGACAGACTACGAGCAGTACTTC.

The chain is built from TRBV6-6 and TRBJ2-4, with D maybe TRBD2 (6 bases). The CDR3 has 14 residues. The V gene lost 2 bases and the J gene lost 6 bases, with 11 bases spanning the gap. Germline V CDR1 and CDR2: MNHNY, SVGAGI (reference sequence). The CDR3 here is CASSYGDSTNIQYF. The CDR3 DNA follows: TGTGCCAGCAGTTACGGGGACTCAACAAACATTCAGTACTTC.

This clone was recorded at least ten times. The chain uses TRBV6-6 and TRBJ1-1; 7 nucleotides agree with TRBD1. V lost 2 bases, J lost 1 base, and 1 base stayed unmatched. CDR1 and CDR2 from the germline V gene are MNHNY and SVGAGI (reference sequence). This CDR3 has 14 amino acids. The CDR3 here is CASSYGTANTEAFF. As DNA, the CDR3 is TGTGCCAGCAGTTACGGGACAGCGAACACTGAAGCTTTCTTT.

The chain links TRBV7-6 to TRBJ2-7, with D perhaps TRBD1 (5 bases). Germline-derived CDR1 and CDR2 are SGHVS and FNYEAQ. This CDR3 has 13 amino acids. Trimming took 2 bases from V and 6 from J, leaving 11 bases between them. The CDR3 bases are TGTGCCAGCAGCTTAAACAGGTTAGGCGAGCAGTACTTC. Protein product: CASSLNRLGEQYF. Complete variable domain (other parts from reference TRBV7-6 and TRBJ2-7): GAGVSQSPRYKVTKRGQDVALRCDPISGHVSLYWYRQALGQGPEFLTYFNYEAQQDKSGLPNDRFSAERPEGSISTLTIQRTEQRDSAMYRCASSLNRLGEQYFGPGTRLTVT.

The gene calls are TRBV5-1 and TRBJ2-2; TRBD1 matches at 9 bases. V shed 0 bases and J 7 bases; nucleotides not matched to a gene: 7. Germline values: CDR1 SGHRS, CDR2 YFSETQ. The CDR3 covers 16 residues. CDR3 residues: CASSLAGTGRSGELFF. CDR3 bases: TGCGCCAGCAGCTTGGCCGGGACAGGGCGTAGCGGGGAGCTGTTTTTT.

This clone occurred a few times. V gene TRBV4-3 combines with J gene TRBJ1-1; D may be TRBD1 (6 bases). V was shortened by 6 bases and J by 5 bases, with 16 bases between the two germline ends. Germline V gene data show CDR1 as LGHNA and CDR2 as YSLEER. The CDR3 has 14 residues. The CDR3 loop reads CASSEGRGATEAFF. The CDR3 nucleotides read TGCGCCAGCAGTGAAGGGCGGGGGGCGACTGAAGCTTTCTTT.

The CDR3 sequence is CASSGGGLSPLHF. The CDR3 DNA reads TGTGCCAGCTCAGGTGGAGGGTTGTCACCCCTCCACTTT. The V call is TRBV18, the J call TRBJ1-6; D is undetermined. The V gene's germline CDR1 is KGHSH and CDR2 LQKENI. The V end was cut by 5 bases, the J end by 10 bases, with 12 bases between. This CDR3 is 13 amino acids long.

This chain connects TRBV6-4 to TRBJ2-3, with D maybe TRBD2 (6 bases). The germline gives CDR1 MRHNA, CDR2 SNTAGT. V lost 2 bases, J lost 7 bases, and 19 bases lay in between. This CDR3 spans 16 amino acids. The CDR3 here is CASSDTRASDGNTQYF. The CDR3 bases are TGTGCCAGCAGTGACACTAGGGCTAGCGACGGGAATACGCAGTATTTT.

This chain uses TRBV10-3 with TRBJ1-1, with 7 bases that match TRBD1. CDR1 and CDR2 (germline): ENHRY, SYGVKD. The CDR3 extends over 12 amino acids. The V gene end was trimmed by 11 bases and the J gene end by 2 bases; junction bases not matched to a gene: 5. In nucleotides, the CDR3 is TGTGCCGCCGGGACAGTCAACACTGAAGCTTTCTTT. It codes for CAAGTVNTEAFF.

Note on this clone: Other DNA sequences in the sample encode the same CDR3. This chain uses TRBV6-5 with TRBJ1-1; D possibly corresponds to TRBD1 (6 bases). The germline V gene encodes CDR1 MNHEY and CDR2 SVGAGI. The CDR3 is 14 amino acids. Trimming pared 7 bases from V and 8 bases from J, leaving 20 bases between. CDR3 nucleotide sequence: TGTGCCAGCAATTCTGCAGGGGCCATGACCGAAGCTTTCTTT. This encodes CASNSAGAMTEAFF.